A single sample gave rise to the 9 T cell receptor beta chains below, sequenced in a study of blood T cells in healthy people across ages. Sample-barcoded 5' priming and a J-beta primer mix drove a second PCR of 7 to 11 cycles. TCRdb fed the 5' RACE reads into MiXCR, producing one record per CDR3 protein. The table includes roughly 640,000 distinct CDR3 sequences, about 30% detected once. The sequenced sample consisted of blood. These receptors were obtained from a woman older than 75 in good health.

The rearrangement uses TRBV12-3 or TRBV12-4 and TRBJ2-2; TRBD1 aligns across 8 bases. The trim removed 7 bases at V and 6 bases at J, leaving 10 bases unmatched. The CDR3 spans 15 residues. CDR3 region: CASTSRDRRAGELFF. The CDR3 DNA reads TGTGCCAGCACCAGCCGGGACAGGAGAGCCGGGGAGCTGTTTTTT.

This clonotype has a handful of counts. This may come from a read error, since a much larger clone is one base off. Here the CDR3 reads CSGEQGAGGYTF. The DNA of the CDR3 is TGCAGCGGCGAGCAGGGGGCGGGTGGCTACACCTTC. The rearrangement joins TRBV29-1 to TRBJ1-2, with 8 bases lining up with TRBD1. Unmatched junction bases numbered 8, after V lost 7 bases and J lost 7 bases. Per germline, CDR1 SQVTM and CDR2 ANQGSEA. The CDR3 is made up of 12 amino acids.

Worth noting for this clonotype: This could be a read error, since a much larger clone is one nucleotide away. This chain uses TRBV4-2 with TRBJ2-5; 7 bases match TRBD2. Trimming at V came to 1 base and at J to 11 bases, leaving 16 bases not matched to a gene. The germline V gene encodes CDR1 LGHNA and CDR2 YNFKEQ. This CDR3 has 16 amino acids. This chain's CDR3 is CASSQGPAGESAEQYF. For the CDR3, the DNA is TGTGCCAGCAGCCAAGGCCCCGCGGGGGAGTCTGCTGAGCAGTACTTC.

The table lists this clonotype with a few counts. The V and J genes are TRBV5-4 and TRBJ2-1; 8 nucleotides agree with TRBD2. CDR3 length: 17 residues. The J segment lost 2 bases and the V segment lost 2 bases, leaving 9 bases of the junction unmatched. The germline V gene has CDR1 SGHNT and CDR2 YYREEE (reference sequence). The CDR3, as DNA: TGTGCCAGCAGCTTAGCGGCGGGGGGCCCAGCCTACAATGAGCAGTTCTTC. This gives the protein CASSLAAGGPAYNEQFF.

This clonotype was counted ten times or more. The chain combines TRBV6-1 with TRBJ2-3; D is ambiguous. The CDR3 is 15 residues long. Between the trimmed V and J ends, which lost 1 base and 0 bases, there was a span of 8 bases. The V gene's germline CDR1 is MNHNS and CDR2 SASEGT. The CDR3 coding sequence is TGTGCCAGCAGTGAAGTGGTGGGTAGCACAGATACGCAGTATTTT. This encodes CASSEVVGSTDTQYF.

At least ten counts were recorded for this clonotype. The chain carries TRBV3-1 and TRBJ2-7; D ambiguous. V lost 3 bases to trimming and J lost 5 bases, with 8 bases between them. The CDR3 sequence is 12 residues long. Looked up from germline, CDR1 is LGHDT and CDR2 is YNNKEL (reference sequence). The DNA of the CDR3 is TGTGCCAGCAGCCACCCTCCCCACGAGCAGTACTTC. Encoded protein: CASSHPPHEQYF.

V gene TRBV20-1 combines with J gene TRBJ2-1, with 10 nucleotides matching TRBD2. Germline CDR1 DFQATT, CDR2 SNEGSKA (reference sequence). The CDR3 contains 14 residues. V gave up 6 bases and J gave up 8 bases; unmatched junction bases: 10. The CDR3: CSAPVDSGGYEQFF. DNA for the CDR3: TGCAGTGCCCCGGTGGATAGCGGGGGGTATGAGCAGTTCTTC.

The chain has TRBV7-3 and TRBJ2-3, with D perhaps being TRBD1 or TRBD2 (5 bases each). CDR3 length equals 15 residues. CDR1 is SGHTA, CDR2 FQGTGA, per germline. Deletions cut 2 bases from V and 6 bases from J, with 15 bases between. The CDR3 is CASSLGDGPWDTQYF. In nucleotides, the CDR3 is TGTGCCAGCAGCTTAGGGGACGGTCCTTGGGATACGCAGTATTTT.

This clonotype was observed a few times. This sequence joins TRBV9 and TRBJ1-5; D perhaps matches TRBD1 (5 bases). Germline CDR1 and CDR2: SGDLS and YYNGEE. V was pared by 0 bases and J by 7 bases, with 11 bases between. There are 14 residues in the CDR3. The CDR3 DNA sequence: TGTGCCAGCAGCGTAGGGGGGGGTCGGCAGCCCCAGCATTTT. It translates to CASSVGGGRQPQHF. The entire variable domain, with the rest obtained from reference TRBV9 and TRBJ1-5, is as follows: DSGVTQTPKHLITATGQRVTLRCSPRSGDLSVYWYQQSLDQGLQFLIQYYNGEERAKGNILERFSAQQFPDLHSELNLSSLELGDSALYFCASSVGGGRQPQHFGDGTRLSIL.